These 26 T cell receptor beta chains originate from one sample sequenced in a study of T cells in localized non-small cell lung cancer. Here immunoSEQ multiplex PCR was the method, and the copy in TCRdb shows in-frame clones only, minus some. The sample contains about 60,000 clones, roughly 90% of which appear only once. Sequenced material: peripheral blood, taken before any cancer treatment. The receptors shown here come from a woman aged 35 to 70 with stage I lung adenocarcinoma.

This chain joins TRBV6-5 and TRBJ2-5; D assignment may be TRBD1 or TRBD2 (5 bases each). Germline V gene sequence: CDR1 MNHEY, CDR2 SVGAGI. The CDR3 totals 14 residues. V was pared by 0 bases and J by 4 bases, with 9 bases between. CDR3 sequence reads: CASSYSGEAETQYF. The CDR3 DNA is TGTGCCAGCAGTTACTCGGGGGAAGCAGAGACCCAGTACTTC.

The V and J genes are TRBV30 and TRBJ2-3; 16 nucleotides agree with TRBD2. Germline CDR1 and CDR2: GTSNPN and SVGIG (reference sequence). The CDR3 runs to 17 residues. V lost 3 bases to trimming and J lost 1 base; unmatched junction nucleotides: 4. The CDR3 spells CAWRGTSGRGGTDTQYF. The DNA for the CDR3 is TGTGCCTGGAGAGGGACTAGCGGGAGGGGGGGCACAGATACGCAGTATTTT.

V gene TRBV6-1 combines with J gene TRBJ1-2; D remains unclear. Germline V gene lookup returns CDR1 MNHNS and CDR2 SASEGT. The V and J ends lost 6 bases and 6 bases respectively, with 8 bases between them. The CDR3 is made up of 11 amino acids. The DNA for the CDR3 is TGTGCCAGCAGGGACGGTCATGGCTACACCTTC. It is translated as CASRDGHGYTF.

V usage is TRBV11-2 and J usage is TRBJ2-7; 9 bases align to TRBD2. Germline V gene lookup returns CDR1 SGHAT and CDR2 FQNNGV. J lost 4 bases, V lost 5 bases, and 12 bases had no gene match. This CDR3 comprises 16 residues. The DNA for the CDR3 is TGTGCCAGCAGCCCCCTTGCGGGAGGGAGTTATTACGAGCAGTACTTC. Its translation: CASSPLAGGSYYEQYF.

The genes are TRBV6-6 and TRBJ2-7; tentatively, D is TRBD1 (5 bases). Germline V gives CDR1 MNHNY, CDR2 SVGAGI (reference sequence). CDR3 length: 15 residues. Trimming cost V 6 bases and J 0 bases, with 15 bases left between them. The CDR3 nucleotides read TGTGCCAGCAGGGTCAGGGCCTTGAGCTCCTACGAGCAGTACTTC. Translated, it gives CASRVRALSSYEQYF.

The CDR3 DNA reads TGTGCCTGGAGTGCCGCGTATGGCTACACCTTC. This codes for CAWSAAYGYTF. The gene calls are TRBV30 and TRBJ1-2; no clear D. The CDR3 is made up of 11 amino acids. V lost 1 base and J 5 bases, leaving 5 bases between the germline ends. In germline, CDR1 is GTSNPN, CDR2 SVGIG (reference sequence).

The chain joins TRBV28 to TRBJ1-6, with D maybe TRBD1 (5 bases). Germline loops: CDR1 MDHEN, CDR2 SYDVKM. Trimming removed 7 bases from V and 5 bases from J, with 12 bases in between. This CDR3 contains 14 residues. CDR3 DNA: TGTGCCAGCACGAGGGCAGGGCATAATTCACCCCTCCACTTT. Encoded protein: CASTRAGHNSPLHF. The variable domain in full, with the rest retrieved from reference TRBV28 and TRBJ1-6, is DVKVTQSSRYLVKRTGEKVFLECVQDMDHENMFWYRQDPGLGLRLIYFSYDVKMKEKGDIPEGYSVSREKKERFSLILESASTNQTSMYLCASTRAGHNSPLHFGNGTRLTVT.

The chain couples TRBV5-1 to TRBJ2-5; tentatively, D is TRBD2 (6 bases). V was pared by 3 bases and J by 5 bases, with 17 bases between. CDR3 size: 15 residues. Germline V gene sequence: CDR1 SGHRS, CDR2 YFSETQ. CDR3 nucleotides: TGCGCCAGCAGCTATTCGGGGGACCCCTACGAGACCCAGTACTTC. Its translation is CASSYSGDPYETQYF.

The CDR3 region has the DNA TGTGCCAGCAGCTCCGGGACCGCATGGGATACGCAGTATTTT. Its protein product is CASSSGTAWDTQYF. The V gene is TRBV7-8, the J gene TRBJ2-3; possibly TRBD1 or TRBD2 for D (5 bases each). CDR1 and CDR2 (germline): SGHVS, FQNEAQ. CDR3 length: 14 amino acids. V lost 4 bases, J lost 6 bases, and 14 bases lay in between.

This clone was recorded only once. The chain combines TRBV29-1 with TRBJ1-1; no firm D call. V lost 5 bases and J 0 bases, leaving 10 bases between the germline ends. This CDR3 region has 13 residues. The germline gives CDR1 SQVTM, CDR2 ANQGSEA. CDR3 residues: CSVHGVMNTEAFF. DNA of the CDR3: TGCAGCGTTCATGGGGTGATGAACACTGAAGCTTTCTTT. Full variable domain (outside the CDR3, taken from reference TRBV29-1 and TRBJ1-1): SAVISQKPSRDICQRGTSLTIQCQVDSQVTMMFWYRQQPGQSLTLIATANQGSEATYESGFVIDKFPISRPNLTFSTLTVSNMSPEDSSIYLCSVHGVMNTEAFFGQGTRLTVV.

The rearrangement joins TRBV6-5 to TRBJ2-7, with D tentatively TRBD1 (6 bases). V dropped 5 bases and J dropped 2 bases, with 16 bases sitting between them. In germline, CDR1 is MNHEY, CDR2 SVGAGI. This CDR3 contains 15 residues. CDR3 loop: CASSRTAEDPYEQYF. CDR3 nucleotides: TGTGCCAGCAGTCGGACAGCCGAGGATCCCTACGAGCAGTACTTC.

The chain employs TRBV11-2 and TRBJ2-7; D uncertain. Germline lookup yields CDR1 SGHAT and CDR2 FQNNGV. The CDR3 is 12 residues long. V was cut by 6 bases and J by 4 bases, with 10 bases left in between. CDR3 loop: CASSRSPYEQYF. CDR3 in DNA: TGTGCCAGCAGTAGGTCACCATACGAGCAGTACTTC.

This sequence joins TRBV5-6 and TRBJ1-2; TRBD1 matches at 7 bases. CDR1 and CDR2 from the germline V gene are SGHDT and YYEEEE. Losses at the gene ends were 6 bases for V and 2 bases for J; bases not matched to a gene: 10. CDR3 size: 15 residues. This CDR3 reads CASTRREQGNYGYTF. For the CDR3, the DNA is TGTGCCAGCACCCGGCGGGAACAGGGGAACTATGGCTACACCTTC. Using reference TRBV5-6 and TRBJ1-2 for the parts outside the CDR3, the full variable domain is DAGVTQSPTHLIKTRGQQVTLRCSPKSGHDTVSWYQQALGQGPQFIFQYYEEEERQRGNFPDRFSGHQFPNYSSELNVNALLLGDSALYLCASTRREQGNYGYTFGSGTRLTVV.

The V and J genes are TRBV4-1 and TRBJ1-2, with D unresolved. In germline, CDR1 is MGHRA, CDR2 YSYEKL. V was shortened by 0 bases and J by 8 bases, with 19 bases between the two germline ends. CDR3 length equals 16 residues. The chain's CDR3 is CASSQELGGAEGGYTF. For the CDR3, the DNA is TGCGCCAGCAGCCAAGAATTGGGCGGCGCCGAGGGAGGCTACACCTTC.

The chain joins TRBV20-1 to TRBJ1-4; D is possibly TRBD1 (5 bases). Germline loops: CDR1 DFQATT, CDR2 SNEGSKA (reference sequence). CDR3 length: 11 residues. DNA of the CDR3: TGCATGGCAGGGCGACGTGAAAAACTGTTTTTT. As protein: CMAGRREKLFF.

This clone was detected only once. J is TRBJ2-5 and V is TRBV11-3; D remains unclear. Germline assignment: CDR1 SGHNT and CDR2 YENEEA. There are 12 residues in the CDR3. Deletions cut 2 bases from V and 4 bases from J, with 5 bases between. This CDR3 reads CASSLNRETQYF. CDR3 DNA: TGTGCCAGCAGCTTAAATAGAGAGACCCAGTACTTC. The entire variable domain, with the rest obtained from reference TRBV11-3 and TRBJ2-5, is as follows: EAGVVQSPRYKIIEKKQPVAFWCNPISGHNTLYWYLQNLGQGPELLIRYENEEAVDDSQLPKDRFSAERLKGVDSTLKIQPAELGDSAVYLCASSLNRETQYFGPGTRLLVL.

The rearrangement links TRBV5-1 to TRBJ1-3; D possibly corresponds to TRBD1 (6 bases). This CDR3 has 15 amino acids. V lost 3 bases and J 4 bases, leaving 14 bases between the germline ends. CDR1 is SGHRS and CDR2 is YFSETQ in the germline V gene. The CDR3 coding sequence is TGCGCCAGCAGCTATGCAGGGACACAAGGAAACACCATATATTTT. Encoded protein: CASSYAGTQGNTIYF.

This rearrangement joins TRBV7-3 to TRBJ2-1; 9 bases are a match to TRBD2. CDR3 size: 16 residues. V dropped 4 bases and J dropped 6; count of bases not matched to a gene: 10. CDR1 is SGHTA and CDR2 is FQGTGA in the germline V gene. CDR3 region: CASSSGSGSPGNEQFF. The CDR3 DNA sequence: TGTGCCAGCAGCTCTGGTAGCGGGAGTCCGGGCAATGAGCAGTTCTTC.

V is TRBV5-1 and J is TRBJ2-1; 8 bases line up with TRBD2. Germline CDR1 is SGHRS and CDR2 is YFSETQ. V lost 4 bases to trimming and J lost 7 bases; unmatched junction nucleotides: 7. The length of the CDR3 is 14 residues. CDR3 protein: CASSDGLALNEQFF. The CDR3 nucleotides are TGCGCCAGCAGCGATGGACTAGCTTTAAATGAGCAGTTCTTC.

The rearrangement links TRBV6-1 to TRBJ1-6; D gene unclear. The CDR3 extends over 13 amino acids. CDR1 is MNHNS and CDR2 is SASEGT in the germline V gene. The V gene lost 8 bases and the J gene lost 10 bases, with 15 bases spanning the gap. The CDR3 DNA reads as TGTGCCAGCGTCCTGGGGTGGAGCTCACCCCTCCACTTT. Translated: CASVLGWSSPLHF.

As concerns this clone: The same CDR3 is also encoded by other DNA sequences in this sample. This sequence joins TRBV19 and TRBJ1-1; D remains unclear. Germline CDR1 is LNHDA and CDR2 is SQIVND (reference sequence). This CDR3 is built from 13 residues. The V end lost 3 bases, the J end lost 1 base, and 6 bases lay between the germline ends. CDR3 nucleotides: TGTGCCAGTAGTATCCGCGGGAACACTGAAGCTTTCTTT. Translation gives CASSIRGNTEAFF.

The V call is TRBV7-2, the J call TRBJ1-1; TRBD1 is a possible D gene (6 bases). V gave up 2 bases and J gave up 2 bases, with 15 bases separating them. This CDR3 region has 16 residues. Germline values: CDR1 SGHTA, CDR2 FQGNSA. CDR3 coding DNA: TGTGCCAGCAGCTTACCGCAGGGGACAAGAAACACTGAAGCTTTCTTT. Residues: CASSLPQGTRNTEAFF.

The chain joins TRBV7-8 to TRBJ1-1; 7 bases agree with TRBD1. The germline CDR1 and CDR2 sequences are SGHVS and FQNEAQ. The CDR3 is 13 amino acids. V shed 5 bases, J shed 4 bases, and the junction held 4 bases outside the gene matches. This CDR3 is CASSPGDSTEAFF. The CDR3 bases are TGTGCCAGCAGCCCAGGGGACAGCACTGAAGCTTTCTTT.

This chain joins TRBV5-4 and TRBJ2-2; unclear D gene. Germline values: CDR1 SGHNT, CDR2 YYREEE (reference sequence). Trimming took 4 bases from V and 4 from J, leaving 5 bases between them. CDR3 size: 12 residues. CDR3 protein: CASSASTGELFF. CDR3 in DNA: TGTGCCAGCAGCGCTTCCACCGGGGAGCTGTTTTTT.

This chain connects TRBV18 to TRBJ2-7, with D perhaps TRBD2 (6 bases). The V gene lost 3 bases and the J gene lost 5 bases, with 8 bases spanning the gap. The CDR3 has 12 residues. CDR1 is KGHSH and CDR2 is LQKENI in the germline V gene. The CDR3 loop reads CASSPIADEQYF. The CDR3 DNA reads TGTGCCAGCTCACCCATAGCGGACGAGCAGTACTTC. The full variable domain, completed using reference TRBV18 and TRBJ2-7, is NAGVMQNPRHLVRRRGQEARLRCSPMKGHSHVYWYRQLPEEGLKFMVYLQKENIIDESGMPKERFSAEFPKEGPSILRIQQVVRGDSAAYFCASSPIADEQYFGPGTRLTVT.

The CDR3 here is CASSFPPEPTQGMEWGENIQYF. CDR3 DNA: TGTGCCAGCAGTTTCCCCCCAGAACCGACACAGGGGATGGAATGGGGGGAAAACATTCAGTACTTC. The J gene is TRBJ2-4, the V gene TRBV28; a weak D match, TRBD1 (7 bases). This CDR3 region has 22 residues. Germline CDR1 reads MDHEN; CDR2 reads SYDVKM. V was clipped by 3 bases and J by 5 bases, with 35 bases between them.